This T cell receptor (beta chain) was found in a study of blood T cell repertoires in COVID-19. At the level of the study: The study drew acute and convalescent COVID-19 samples from the United States, Italy and Spain. PBMCs, B-cell-depleted T cells, or T cells were the source of the cDNA or gDNA that made up the material.

Per the study methods: Quantification of nucleated cells was approximated via reference gene primer amplification. The protocol was immunoSEQ multiplex PCR, while the TCRdb copy is restricted to in-frame clones and leaves out a portion. V and J calls and clone size are given by that table; D and trimming were obtained from the DNA. The sample has about 23,000 clones; 65% to 90% are singletons. The germline V gene has CDR1 SGHTA and CDR2 FQGNSA. V lost 5 bases and J 0 bases, leaving 14 bases between the germline ends. This CDR3 spans 16 amino acids. This chain connects TRBV7-2 to TRBJ2-4, with D possibly TRBD2 on 5 matching bases. The sequence came from a woman older than 75 with acute or convalescent COVID-19. The specimen sequenced was peripheral blood. CDR3 nucleotide sequence: TGTGCCAGCAGCCCCCCCGGGGTCTTAGCCAAAAACATTCAGTACTTC. Translation gives CASSPPGVLAKNIQYF.